This is a list of T cell receptor beta chains from one sample in a study of shared clonotypes between healthy human individuals. Repertoires were generated with immunoSEQ multiplex PCR, while TCRdb's copy carries only in-frame clones and drops some. The table shows fewer than 1.4 million clones, with more than 75% occurring only once. The specimen was memory CD4+ T cells from PBMCs. The receptor source for this set is a man aged 18 to 29 in good health. Some clones in this sample may be carry-over from other donors' samples. CDR3s include the opening cysteine and the closing phenylalanine or tryptophan. A D gene is named only where the DNA matches it firmly. Rows may omit the clone size; those that give it use once, few, many or a size class.

clone_size: .; j_call: TRBJ1-1; d_call: .; v_call: TRBV30; cdr3_aa: CAWNPRLNTEAFF; cdr3_nt: TGTGCCTGGAATCCCCGACTGAACACTGAAGCTTTCTTT
clone_size: few; j_call: TRBJ1-2; d_call: .; v_call: TRBV29-1; cdr3_aa: CLGGEVGYGYTF; cdr3_nt: TGCCTCGGGGGGGAAGTTGGCTATGGCTACACCTTC
clone_size: .; j_call: TRBJ2-5; d_call: .; v_call: TRBV2; cdr3_aa: CASSEARVVGETQYF; cdr3_nt: TGTGCCAGCAGTGAAGCGAGGGTTGTAGGGGAGACCCAGTACTTC
clone_size: .; j_call: TRBJ2-7; d_call: .; v_call: TRBV28; cdr3_aa: CASSLPWKLGTSYEQYF; cdr3_nt: TGTGCCAGCAGTTTACCGTGGAAGCTGGGAACCTCCTACGAGCAGTACTTC
clone_size: .; j_call: TRBJ2-2; d_call: .; v_call: TRBV28; cdr3_aa: CASSPGRRGNTGELFF; cdr3_nt: TGTGCCAGCAGTCCTGGGAGGCGGGGGAACACCGGGGAGCTGTTTTTT
clone_size: .; j_call: TRBJ2-1; d_call: TRBD2; v_call: TRBV5-6; cdr3_aa: CASSHSRTSGRRNEQFF; cdr3_nt: TGTGCCAGCAGCCACTCTAGGACTAGCGGGAGACGGAATGAGCAGTTCTTC
clone_size: .; j_call: TRBJ2-5; d_call: .; v_call: TRBV5-1; cdr3_aa: CASSPEEETQYF; cdr3_nt: TGCGCCAGCAGCCCCGAGGAAGAGACCCAGTACTTC
clone_size: .; j_call: TRBJ1-5; d_call: .; v_call: TRBV19; cdr3_aa: CASSIVTQPQHF; cdr3_nt: TGTGCCAGTAGTATCGTCACTCAGCCCCAGCATTTT
clone_size: .; j_call: TRBJ2-3; d_call: TRBD2; v_call: TRBV9; cdr3_aa: CASSVAEAGIDTQYF; cdr3_nt: TGTGCCAGCAGCGTAGCCGAAGCGGGAATAGATACGCAGTATTTT
clone_size: .; j_call: TRBJ2-1; d_call: TRBD2; v_call: TRBV18; cdr3_aa: CASSPASGRGSYNEQFF; cdr3_nt: TGTGCCAGCTCACCCGCTAGCGGGAGGGGGTCCTACAATGAGCAGTTCTTC